This TCR beta chain was identified during a study of Ad26.COV2.S vaccination and SARS-CoV-2 variants. Germline assignment: CDR1 SGHTS and CDR2 YDEGEE. V was pared by 4 bases and J by 1 base, with 12 bases between. This CDR3 contains 15 residues. Profiling relied on immunoSEQ multiplex PCR, and the TCRdb table lists in-frame clones only, not all of them. The sample has about 390,000 clones, approximately 90% seen once. This clone was counted a single time. Treatment given: some 20 received Ad26.COV2.S at low or high dose, single or two shots; 5 received placebo; per-sample allocation not given. Specimen acquisition occurred on day 63 following the initial vaccine or placebo injection.

The chain employs TRBV5-8 and TRBJ2-1; D possibly corresponds to TRBD1 (5 bases). The source material was peripheral blood, sampled in a trial of Ad26.COV2.S vaccine versus placebo. The source of this sequence is a person between 18 and 65 years old who received the Ad26.COV2.S COVID-19 vaccine or a placebo. The CDR3 nucleotides are TGTGCCAGCAGCCTCAGGGAAAGGTCCTACAATGAGCAGTTCTTC. It specifies CASSLRERSYNEQFF.